The TCR beta chain under discussion was sequenced for a study of blood T cell repertoires in COVID-19. Across the whole study: Samples came from the United States, Italy and Spain, spanning acute and convalescent COVID-19. The cDNA or gDNA used as material had been derived from T cells, B-cell-depleted T cells, or PBMCs.

This clone was observed once. In the original analysis: It was from reference gene primer amplification that nucleated cell counts were estimated. TCRdb keeps only in-frame clones here, not all; method: immunoSEQ multiplex PCR. V, J and clone size derive from that table, while D and trimming were established from the DNA sequence. The table includes some 150,000 clones, 80% to 90% detected once. The CDR3 covers 12 residues. V was shortened by 5 bases and J by 4 bases, with 8 bases between the two germline ends. The germline V gene encodes CDR1 SGHTA and CDR2 FQGNSA. The sequencing sample was made of peripheral blood. This chain links TRBV7-2 with TRBJ1-2; the D is unclear. This clonotype was sampled from a woman in her 40s with acute or convalescent COVID-19. For the CDR3, the DNA is TGTGCCAGCAGCCTTCGTAGCTATGGCTACACCTTC. Its protein is CASSLRSYGYTF.